Sequencing of this T cell receptor beta chain was carried out in a study of cytomegalovirus exposure and HLA in healthy donors. Although they were nominally healthy when sampled, donors likely had unrecorded immune exposures. Germline loops: CDR1 SGHAT, CDR2 FQNNGV. The V end lost 0 bases, the J end lost 5 bases, and 5 bases lay between the germline ends. The CDR3 is 13 residues long. Comments on this clone: Other DNA sequences of this sample code for an identical CDR3.

Primers included in the PCR were 60 Vbeta and 13 Jbeta primers. Sequenced by immunoSEQ multiplex PCR; TCRdb stores in-frame clones only, minus some. The sample yields approximately 180,000 clones, around 80% seen once. The sequence derives from a woman in her forties in good health and CMV-seronegative. Sequencing was carried out using PBMCs. The chain employs TRBV11-2 and TRBJ1-5; tentative D call: TRBD1 (5 bases). CDR3 amino acids: CASSLDRDQPQHF. CDR3 nucleotide sequence: TGTGCCAGCAGCTTAGACAGGGATCAGCCCCAGCATTTT.